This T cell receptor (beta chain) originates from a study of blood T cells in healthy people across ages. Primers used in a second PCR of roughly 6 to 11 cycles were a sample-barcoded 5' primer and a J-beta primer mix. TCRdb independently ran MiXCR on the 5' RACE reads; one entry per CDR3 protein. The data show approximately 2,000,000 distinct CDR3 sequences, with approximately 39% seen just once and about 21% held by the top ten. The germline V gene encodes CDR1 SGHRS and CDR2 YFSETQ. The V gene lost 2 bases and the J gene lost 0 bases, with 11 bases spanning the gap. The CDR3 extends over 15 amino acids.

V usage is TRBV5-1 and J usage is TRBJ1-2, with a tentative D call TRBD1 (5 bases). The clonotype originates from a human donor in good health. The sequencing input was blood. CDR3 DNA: TGCGCCAGCAGCTTCGACAGAGAACCTAACTATGGCTACACCTTC. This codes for CASSFDREPNYGYTF.